This TCR beta chain derives from a study of shared clonotypes between healthy human individuals. General study points: The rarefaction results pointed to incomplete sorted-subset sequencing despite large depth.

CD4+ cell separation produced CD45RA+ naive and CD45RA-negative memory subsets. With regard to this clone: Its antigen is currently unknown.

CDR3 length: 15 amino acids. Looked up from germline, CDR1 is SGHAT and CDR2 is FQNNGV. The J segment lost 4 bases and the V segment lost 5 bases, leaving 6 bases of the junction unmatched. Using immunoSEQ multiplex PCR, the repertoire was profiled, and TCRdb retains in-frame clones only, with some absent. The sample contains more than 550,000 clones, over 55% of which appear only once. The V call is TRBV11-2, the J call TRBJ1-5, with TRBD1 matching over 9 bases. The sequence derives from a woman aged 25 to 39 in good health. The sequenced material came from memory CD4+ T cells sorted from blood. The subset here: CD45RA-negative fraction. CDR3 nucleotide sequence: TGTGCCAGCAGCCGGACAGGGGATGTAAATCAGCCCCAGCATTTT. This encodes CASSRTGDVNQPQHF.